This TCR beta chain was recorded in a study of cytomegalovirus exposure and HLA in healthy donors. Study-level background: Both the roughly 120 validation repertoires and the 600 to 750 first-cohort repertoires used the same platform, as reported by a later analysis.

Details on this clone: Its specificity is unknown. Other DNA sequences of this sample code for an identical CDR3.

TCRdb's copy holds only in-frame clones and misses some; the assay was immunoSEQ multiplex PCR. The repertoire includes over 200,000 clones, roughly 91% of them detected once, and approximately 3.1% sits in the top ten. The V end lost 0 bases, the J end lost 2 bases, and 9 bases lay between the germline ends. Looked up from germline, CDR1 is SGHRS and CDR2 is YFSETQ. The CDR3 has 14 residues. Findings and caveats of the study: Usually a TCR sequence was rare, but some public TCRs were found in many donors. Researchers catalogued about 150 TCR beta chains as cytomegalovirus-associated.

It was the approximately 120-subject validation cohort, separate from the approximately 680-subject first cohort, to which the donors belonged. V and J are TRBV5-1 and TRBJ2-7, with D possibly matching TRBD2 (7 bases). The sequence derives from a woman aged 25 to 39 in good health and CMV-seronegative. The sequenced sample consisted of PBMCs. Here the CDR3 reads CASSLAGGPYEQYF. For the CDR3, the DNA is TGCGCCAGCAGCTTGGCCGGGGGGCCCTACGAGCAGTACTTC.